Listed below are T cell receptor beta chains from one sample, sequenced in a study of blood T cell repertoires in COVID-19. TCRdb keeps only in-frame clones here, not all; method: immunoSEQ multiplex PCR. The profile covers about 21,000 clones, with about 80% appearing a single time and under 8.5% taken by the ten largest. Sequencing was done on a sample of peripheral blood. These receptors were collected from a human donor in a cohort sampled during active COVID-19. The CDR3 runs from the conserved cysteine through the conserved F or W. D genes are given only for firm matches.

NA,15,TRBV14,CASSQVRQGGRTQYF
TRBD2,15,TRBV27,CASSLSGGSLVTQYF
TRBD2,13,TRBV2,CASIREVGWTQYF
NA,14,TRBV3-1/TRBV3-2,CASSQQGSQETQYF
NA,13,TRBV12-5,CASGLLGGREQYF
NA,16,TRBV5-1,CASSLVGSGKKETQYF
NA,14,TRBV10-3,CAISEGSTYGELFF
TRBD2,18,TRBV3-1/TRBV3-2,CASSPWVAGGSSYNEQFF
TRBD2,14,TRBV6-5,CASKVTSVTYEQYF
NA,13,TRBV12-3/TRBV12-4,CASRRDTYNEQFF
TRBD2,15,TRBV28,CASSSSGARSYEQYF
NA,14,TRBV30,CAWARRGSTDTQYF
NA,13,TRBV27,CASGASGANVLTF
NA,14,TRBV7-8,CASSAPGLNYGYTF
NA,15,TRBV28,CASSSGSDLNTEAFF
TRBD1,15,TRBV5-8,CASSSQYRGRSPLHF
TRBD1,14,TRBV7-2,CASSWDRGSYGYTF
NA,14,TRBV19,CASSPQTENTEAFF
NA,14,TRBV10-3,CAISEAGSGNTIYF
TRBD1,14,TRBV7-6,CASSQQGSYSPLHF
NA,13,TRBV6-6,CASIYLENTEAFF
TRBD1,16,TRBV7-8,CASRPDRAISGNTIYF
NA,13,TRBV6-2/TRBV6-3,CASSLIDNTEAFF
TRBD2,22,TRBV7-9,CASIKFWRGGLRVTTMEETQYF
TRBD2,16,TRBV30,CAWSFRRTSGGNEQFF
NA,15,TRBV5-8,CASGFGRVSSYEQYF
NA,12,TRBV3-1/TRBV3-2,CASSPPGYGYTF
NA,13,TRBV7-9,CASSLRGYTEAFF
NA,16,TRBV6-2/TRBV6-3,CASSYPGVALVQPQHF
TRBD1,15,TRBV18,CASSPRQGAGNTIYF
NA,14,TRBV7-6,CASSLVGGDQPQHF
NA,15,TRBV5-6,CASSLQVLAKNIQYF
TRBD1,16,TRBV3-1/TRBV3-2,CASSQAGRGSNYGYTF
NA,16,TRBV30,CAWRKRRGSSYNEQFF
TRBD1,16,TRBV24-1,CATSAETGGINQPQHF
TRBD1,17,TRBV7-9,CASSANERQGIKEKLFF
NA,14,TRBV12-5,CASGLNYQAGAAFF
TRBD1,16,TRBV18,CASSPLMTGGDYGYTF
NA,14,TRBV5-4,CASSLQGQNYGYTF
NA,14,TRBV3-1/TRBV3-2,CASSQDGGNTEAFF
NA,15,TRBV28,CASSTDQGSSYEQYF
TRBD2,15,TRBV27,CASSLVAGAQETQYF
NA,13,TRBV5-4,CASSSIEENIQYF
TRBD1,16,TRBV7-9,CASSPPGTDEIHQLHF
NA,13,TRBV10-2,CATKVALQETQYF
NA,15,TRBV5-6,CASGRDGSMNTEAFF
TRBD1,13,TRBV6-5,CASSQLTGNGYTF
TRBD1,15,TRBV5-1,CASSLGTTGDYGYTF
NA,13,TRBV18,CASSPNQGNEQFF
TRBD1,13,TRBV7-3,CASSSGTGGPAFF
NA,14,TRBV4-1,CASSRGTTGTEAFF
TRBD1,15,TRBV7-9,CASILGDRSTDTQYF
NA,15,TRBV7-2,CASSSATRLSSPLHF